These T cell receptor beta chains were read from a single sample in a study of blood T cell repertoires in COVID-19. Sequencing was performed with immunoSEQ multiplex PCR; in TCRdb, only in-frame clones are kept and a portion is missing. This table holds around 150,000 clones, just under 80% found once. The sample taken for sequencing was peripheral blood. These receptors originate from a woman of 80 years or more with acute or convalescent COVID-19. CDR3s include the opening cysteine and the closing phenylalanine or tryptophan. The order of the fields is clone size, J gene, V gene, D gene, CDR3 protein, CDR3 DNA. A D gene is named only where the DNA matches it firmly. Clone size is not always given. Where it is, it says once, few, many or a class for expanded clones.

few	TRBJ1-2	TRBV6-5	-	CASTANYGYTF	TGTGCCAGCACGGCTAACTATGGCTACACCTTC
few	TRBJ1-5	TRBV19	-	CASNSQAGASNQPQHF	TGTGCCAGTAACTCACAGGCAGGGGCCAGCAATCAGCCCCAGCATTTT
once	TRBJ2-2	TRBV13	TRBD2	CASSQTSGRFIGELFF	TGTGCCAGCAGCCAGACTAGCGGGAGGTTTATCGGGGAGCTGTTTTTT
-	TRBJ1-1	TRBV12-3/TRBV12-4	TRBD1	CASRQGQNTEAFF	TGTGCCAGTCGACAGGGGCAAAACACTGAAGCTTTCTTT
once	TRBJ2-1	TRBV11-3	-	CASSFGLAYNEQFF	TGTGCCAGCAGCTTCGGCCTAGCTTACAATGAGCAGTTCTTC
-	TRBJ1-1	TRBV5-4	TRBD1	CASRPGQGSTEAFF	TGTGCCAGCAGACCCGGACAGGGAAGTACTGAAGCTTTCTTT
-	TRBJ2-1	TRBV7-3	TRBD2	CASSLGTSNNEQFF	TGTGCCAGCAGCCTCGGGACTAGCAACAATGAGCAGTTCTTC
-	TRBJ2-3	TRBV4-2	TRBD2	CASSQAWTSGRDTQYF	TGTGCCAGCAGCCAGGCCTGGACTAGCGGGAGAGATACGCAGTATTTT
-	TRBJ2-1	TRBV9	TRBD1	CASSRGQGVINEQFF	TGTGCCAGCAGCCGGGGACAGGGGGTAATCAATGAGCAGTTCTTC
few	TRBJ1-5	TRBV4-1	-	CASSRVSGAGQPQHF	TGCGCCAGCAGCCGGGTCTCAGGGGCGGGTCAGCCCCAGCATTTT
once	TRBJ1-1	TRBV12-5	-	CASGIRTQVQAFF	TGTGCTAGTGGTATTCGCACACAGGTACAAGCTTTCTTT
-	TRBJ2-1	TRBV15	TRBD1	CATSTGQGFNEQFF	TGTGCCACCAGCACGGGACAGGGTTTCAATGAGCAGTTCTTC
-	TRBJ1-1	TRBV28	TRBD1	CASSSGQPTEAFF	TGTGCCAGCAGTTCGGGACAGCCGACTGAAGCTTTCTTT
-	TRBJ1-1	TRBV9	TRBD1	CASSVDPQGANTEAFF	TGTGCCAGCAGCGTAGACCCCCAGGGGGCGAACACTGAAGCTTTCTTT
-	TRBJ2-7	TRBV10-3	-	CAISSPRRDEQYF	TGTGCCATCAGTTCTCCGAGAAGAGACGAGCAGTACTTC
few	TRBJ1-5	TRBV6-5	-	CASRTGKSKPQHF	TGTGCCAGCAGAACAGGGAAGAGTAAGCCCCAGCATTTT
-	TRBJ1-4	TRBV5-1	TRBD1	CASSPDRDSVKLFF	TGCGCCAGCAGCCCGGACAGGGATTCCGTAAAACTGTTTTTT